These 7 T cell receptor beta chains share one sample of origin, sequenced in a study of regulatory T cells in long-lasting Graves disease. Combining iRepertoire HTBI primers with Arm-PCR of CDR3 regions, the authors built TCR beta libraries. TCRdb analysed the multiplex PCR reads with MiXCR anew, one entry per CDR3 protein. The sample holds some 370,000 distinct CDR3 sequences, less than 30% seen once. Time point reported: persistent/refractory GD, antithyroid drugs over 5 years with positive TRAb. PBMCs provided the RNA from which the TCR library was made. The specimen was peripheral blood mononuclear cells (PBMCs), collected when the disease was refractory, from a patient treated with antithyroid drugs. The receptors were sampled from a woman between 40 and 55 years old with Graves disease.

This clonotype was picked up a small number of times. The chain is built from TRBV6-1 and TRBJ2-5; possibly TRBD1 for D (6 bases). The ends were cut back, 1 base at V and 5 bases at J, with 14 bases in the middle. Germline V gene data show CDR1 as MNHNS and CDR2 as SASEGT. The CDR3 length is 15 residues. The DNA of the CDR3 is TGTGCCAGCAGTGAAGAAAAGGACAGCTGGGAGACCCAGTACTTC. As protein: CASSEEKDSWETQYF.

The chain uses TRBV28 and TRBJ1-2; 7 positions match TRBD1. V dropped 7 bases and J dropped 2; count of bases not matched to a gene: 13. CDR1 is MDHEN and CDR2 is SYDVKM in the germline V gene. This CDR3 comprises 16 residues. The CDR3, as DNA: TGTGCCAGCAAGGGGAAGACAGGGCATCTCAACTATGGCTACACCTTC. Translating gives CASKGKTGHLNYGYTF.

This clonotype was detected ten times or more. This chain links TRBV3-1 with TRBJ2-7; 13 positions agree with TRBD2. V was clipped by 1 base and J by 4 bases; unmatched bases: 4. CDR1 and CDR2 (germline): LGHDT, YNNKEL (reference sequence). The CDR3 consists of 16 residues. The DNA for the CDR3 is TGTGCCAGCAGCCAAGCTCCGACTAGCGGGAGGTACGAGCAGTACTTC. Protein product: CASSQAPTSGRYEQYF.

This clonotype was counted ten times or more. The chain has TRBV20-1 and TRBJ2-7, with 8 bases lining up with TRBD2. CDR1 DFQATT and CDR2 SNEGSKA come from the germline V gene (reference sequence). The V gene end was trimmed by 3 bases and the J gene end by 2 bases; junction bases not matched to a gene: 6. The CDR3 totals 14 residues. Here the CDR3 reads CSARSGSPTYEQYF. CDR3 nucleotide sequence: TGCAGTGCTAGGAGCGGGAGCCCCACCTACGAGCAGTACTTC.

This clonotype was seen more than once but under ten times. This chain connects TRBV7-9 to TRBJ1-1; D is uncertain. CDR3 size: 13 residues. Germline loops: CDR1 SEHNR, CDR2 FQNEAQ (reference sequence). V was shortened by 3 bases and J by 5 bases, with 10 bases between the two germline ends. CDR3 sequence: CASSFLTGTEAFF. The DNA for the CDR3 is TGTGCCAGCAGCTTCTTGACGGGAACTGAAGCTTTCTTT.

This clonotype was seen ten or more times. This chain joins TRBV7-9 and TRBJ1-1, with a weak D call TRBD1 (5 bases). Looked up from germline, CDR1 is SEHNR and CDR2 is FQNEAQ (reference sequence). V was trimmed by 2 bases and J by 3 bases, leaving 13 bases between them. This CDR3 comprises 15 residues. The CDR3 here is CASSLMWQGDTEAFF. The CDR3 DNA reads TGTGCCAGCAGCTTAATGTGGCAGGGTGACACTGAAGCTTTCTTT.

As DNA, the CDR3 is TGTGCCAGCAGTGAACAACGGGGGAGCACAGATACGCAGTATTTT. This sequence encodes CASSEQRGSTDTQYF. This chain links TRBV6-1 with TRBJ2-3, with D possibly being TRBD2 (6 bases). Germline CDR1 is MNHNS and CDR2 is SASEGT. V shed 2 bases and J shed 0 bases, with 9 bases lying between them. The CDR3 spans 15 residues.